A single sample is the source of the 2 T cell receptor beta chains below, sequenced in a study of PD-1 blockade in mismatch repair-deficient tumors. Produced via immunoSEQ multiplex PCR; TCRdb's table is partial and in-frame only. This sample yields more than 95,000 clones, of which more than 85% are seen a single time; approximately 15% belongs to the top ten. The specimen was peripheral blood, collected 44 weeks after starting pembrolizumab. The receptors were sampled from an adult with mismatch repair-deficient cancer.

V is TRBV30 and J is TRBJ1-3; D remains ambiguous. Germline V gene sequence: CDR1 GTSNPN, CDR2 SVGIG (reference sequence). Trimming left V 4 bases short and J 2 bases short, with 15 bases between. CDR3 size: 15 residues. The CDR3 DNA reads TGTGCCTGGAATAAGGGTTGGTCGCCTGGAAACACCATATATTTT. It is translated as CAWNKGWSPGNTIYF.

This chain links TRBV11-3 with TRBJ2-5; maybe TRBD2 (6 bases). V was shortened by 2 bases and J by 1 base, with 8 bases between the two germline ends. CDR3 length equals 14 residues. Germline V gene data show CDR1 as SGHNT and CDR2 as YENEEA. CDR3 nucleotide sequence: TGTGCCAGCAGCTTATCCGGGGGCCAAGAGACCCAGTACTTC. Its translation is CASSLSGGQETQYF.